These 14 T cell receptor beta chains were all obtained from the same sample, sequenced in a study of control samples from healthy donors and cancer patients. Repertoires were generated with immunoSEQ multiplex PCR, while TCRdb's copy carries only in-frame clones and drops some. The table includes about 140,000 clones, less than 90% detected once. The sequenced sample consisted of blood. The source of these receptors is a woman aged 25 to 45 in good health.

This rearrangement joins TRBV5-1 to TRBJ2-3; perhaps TRBD1 as D (6 bases). The V end was cut by 0 bases, the J end by 3 bases, with 14 bases between. This CDR3 is 16 amino acids long. Germline loops: CDR1 SGHRS, CDR2 YFSETQ. In DNA form, the CDR3 reads TGCGCCAGCAGCTTGGAAGGGGGTCCGCGTACAGATACGCAGTATTTT. Protein product: CASSLEGGPRTDTQYF.

The genes are TRBV2 and TRBJ2-7, with D perhaps TRBD2 (7 bases). The germline V and J ends were trimmed by 7 bases and 4 bases, with 17 bases remaining between them. CDR3 length equals 14 residues. Germline values: CDR1 SNHLY, CDR2 FYNNEI. Here the CDR3 reads CASTEGGAGYEQYF. The CDR3 coding sequence is TGTGCCAGCACCGAGGGGGGGGCGGGGTACGAGCAGTACTTC.

This clone has just one count. The V and J genes are TRBV5-6 and TRBJ2-7, with 9 bases that match TRBD1. Germline CDR1 reads SGHDT; CDR2 reads YYEEEE. J was trimmed by 1 base and V by 4 bases; bases with no gene match: 6. There are 15 residues in the CDR3. The CDR3 here is CASSGGTGFSYEQYF. Here the CDR3 DNA reads TGTGCCAGCAGCGGCGGGACAGGGTTTTCCTACGAGCAGTACTTC.

V is TRBV18 and J is TRBJ2-1; 8 positions agree with TRBD2. CDR1 and CDR2 (germline): KGHSH, LQKENI. V was clipped by 6 bases and J by 5 bases; unmatched bases: 12. The CDR3 consists of 16 residues. CDR3 DNA sequence: TGTGCCAGCTCCCTCACGGGGGGGAGTAGGGACAATGAGCAGTTCTTC. Its translation is CASSLTGGSRDNEQFF.

The V call is TRBV18, the J call TRBJ1-4; a possible D gene is TRBD1 (6 bases). Germline values: CDR1 KGHSH, CDR2 LQKENI. V lost 4 bases to trimming and J lost 8 bases, with 17 bases between them. The CDR3 runs 15 residues. CDR3 region: CASSLSQGGGEKLFF. DNA for the CDR3: TGTGCCAGCTCACTCTCACAGGGCGGTGGAGAAAAACTGTTTTTT.

The chain links TRBV19 to TRBJ2-2, with D maybe TRBD1 (6 bases). Germline CDR1 is LNHDA and CDR2 is SQIVND (reference sequence). V lost 6 bases to trimming and J lost 5 bases, with 13 bases between them. The CDR3 consists of 14 residues. The CDR3 DNA sequence: TGTGCCAGTAGGCTGACAGGATTGACCGGGGAGCTGTTTTTT. Residues: CASRLTGLTGELFF.

This clone was observed a single time. The rearrangement joins TRBV11-2 to TRBJ1-1; TRBD1 matches at 11 bases. Looked up from germline, CDR1 is SGHAT and CDR2 is FQNNGV. This CDR3 is 14 amino acids long. V lost 6 bases to trimming and J lost 8 bases; unmatched junction nucleotides: 8. The CDR3 loop is CASSWDRGVWEAFF. DNA of the CDR3: TGTGCCAGCAGTTGGGACAGGGGGGTGTGGGAAGCTTTCTTT.

The chain uses TRBV6-1 and TRBJ1-5, with D perhaps TRBD1 (5 bases). With 3 bases removed from V and 6 bases from J, the gap between germline ends came to 15 bases. Germline CDR1 reads MNHNS; CDR2 reads SASEGT. The CDR3 is 15 residues long. CDR3 bases: TGTGCCAGCAGTGACCAGGGAGGCGGCGGTCAGCCCCAGCATTTT. It codes for CASSDQGGGGQPQHF.

This chain uses TRBV5-1 with TRBJ2-5; no reliable D call. The CDR3 sequence is 13 residues long. V was shortened by 3 bases and J by 3 bases, with 9 bases between the two germline ends. Germline CDR1 reads SGHRS; CDR2 reads YFSETQ. The CDR3 DNA follows: TGCGCCAGCAGCTCATTAGTTGAAGAGACCCAGTACTTC. Protein product: CASSSLVEETQYF.

This sequence joins TRBV5-4 and TRBJ1-2; perhaps TRBD1 as D (5 bases). The V gene's germline CDR1 is SGHNT and CDR2 YYREEE (reference sequence). The CDR3 loop spans 12 amino acids. V gave up 3 bases and J gave up 7 bases, with 10 bases separating them. The CDR3 spells CASSSYRSGYTF. CDR3 bases: TGTGCCAGCAGCTCTTACAGGAGTGGCTACACCTTC. The entire variable domain, with the rest obtained from reference TRBV5-4 and TRBJ1-2, is as follows: ETGVTQSPTHLIKTRGQQVTLRCSSQSGHNTVSWYQQALGQGPQFIFQYYREEENGRGNFPPRFSGLQFPNYSSELNVNALELDDSALYLCASSSYRSGYTFGSGTRLTVV.

The genes are TRBV3-1 (or the pseudogene TRBV3-2) and TRBJ1-5, with D unclear. V lost 0 bases and J 6 bases, leaving 9 bases between the germline ends. The CDR3 extends over 14 amino acids. Germline CDR1 LGHDT, CDR2 YNNKEL (reference sequence). CDR3 coding DNA: TGTGCCAGCAGCCAAGATACCGGGTTTCAGCCCCAGCATTTT. Translating gives CASSQDTGFQPQHF.

This clone was observed once. CDR3 region: CASSPERVWETQYF. The CDR3 DNA follows: TGTGCCAGCTCACCAGAGCGGGTGTGGGAGACCCAGTACTTC. The rearrangement joins TRBV18 to TRBJ2-5, with a possible D match to TRBD2 (6 bases). The germline CDR1 and CDR2 sequences are KGHSH and LQKENI. Trimming took off 2 bases at V and 5 bases at J, with 12 bases between the two ends. The CDR3 consists of 14 residues.

This chain joins TRBV29-1 and TRBJ1-1; no reliable D call. The length of the CDR3 is 13 residues. Germline values: CDR1 SQVTM, CDR2 ANQGSEA. Trimming cost V 8 bases and J 3 bases, with 16 bases left between them. The CDR3, as DNA: TGCAGCCCCGTGGCGAACAAGGACACTGAAGCTTTCTTT. Encoded protein: CSPVANKDTEAFF.

J is TRBJ2-5 and V is TRBV24-1; maybe TRBD2 (6 bases). The CDR3 has 15 residues. The V gene's germline CDR1 is KGHDR and CDR2 SFDVKD. The V end lost 5 bases, the J end lost 3 bases, and 15 bases lay between the germline ends. CDR3 region: CATSAGGSGEETQYF. Written as DNA, the CDR3 is TGTGCCACCAGTGCTGGGGGTAGCGGAGAAGAGACCCAGTACTTC.